This T cell receptor beta chain derives from a study of identical twins. Concerning this clonotype: Antigen specificity is unknown.

Study findings and constraints: Memory repertoires showed no such pattern, whereas abundant cord blood beta clonotypes carried fewer insertions.

CDR3 length: 14 residues. Germline V gene lookup returns CDR1 MNHNY and CDR2 SVGAGI (reference sequence). Between the trimmed V and J ends, which lost 2 bases and 11 bases, there was a span of 18 bases. It was template switching that added a universal primer site, and there were unique molecular identifiers on the cDNA. TCRdb used MiXCR to reprocess the 5' RACE reads, holding one entry per CDR3 protein. The sample holds 1.5 million to 2 million distinct CDR3 sequences; around 33% are singletons and the top ten take about 0.3%. This receptor was obtained from a newborn girl in good health. The chain links TRBV6-6 to TRBJ1-1; D is unresolved. The specimen was cord blood. DNA of the CDR3: TGTGCCAGCAGTTACAAAGGGAGGACCGGCCCGGCTTTCTTT. The encoded protein is CASSYKGRTGPAFF.